The rows below give T cell receptor beta chains drawn from one sample of a study of cytomegalovirus exposure and HLA in healthy donors. Assay: immunoSEQ multiplex PCR; the TCRdb copy retains only in-frame clones and omits some. The table lists about 160,000 clones, 82% of them singletons. Sequenced: PBMCs. Receptors were obtained from a male donor in good health and CMV-seropositive. CDR3s leave out the opening cysteine and the closing phenylalanine or tryptophan. Not every row has a clone size; where given, it reads once, few, many or a size class.

abundance	v_gene	j_gene	CDR3aa
-	TRBV5-1	TRBJ2-2	ASSLDRGAGELF
-	TRBV30	TRBJ1-5	AFRQGEQPQH
-	TRBV9	TRBJ2-7	ASSVDSGGYEQY
-	TRBV28	TRBJ1-5	ASSLRGGNQPQH
-	TRBV18	TRBJ2-3	ASSRDRAGDTQY
-	TRBV7-2	TRBJ2-3	ASSLRRHTDTQY
-	TRBV10-2	TRBJ1-1	ASSETTGTEAF
-	TRBV27	TRBJ1-3	ASSLGQGSGNTIY
-	TRBV6-4	TRBJ1-1	ASSSQGGGTEAF
-	TRBV27	TRBJ2-5	ASSLVRGIQETQY
few	TRBV4-3	TRBJ2-3	ASSQDTGLTDTQY
once	TRBV28	TRBJ2-5	ASSLVSGRAAETQY
-	TRBV15	TRBJ2-5	ATSSGTSGTGETQY
-	TRBV7-2	TRBJ2-3	ASSLAGGSRLENTQY
-	TRBV9	TRBJ2-3	ASSVGLARTDTQY
-	TRBV27	TRBJ2-1	ASRTGPYNEQF
-	TRBV5-1	TRBJ2-3	ASSPVTSGRGDTQY